These T cell receptor beta chains were read from a single sample in a study of blood T cell repertoires in COVID-19. Clones were sequenced by immunoSEQ multiplex PCR, and TCRdb holds only the in-frame ones, with some missing. The sample consists of around 130,000 clones, roughly 87% of them appearing once. The sequencing sample was made of PBMCs or T cells enriched from blood (not recorded which). The receptors shown here come from a man aged 30-40 years who had recovered from COVID-19. CDR3s include the opening cysteine and the closing phenylalanine or tryptophan. A D gene is named only where the DNA matches it firmly. The size entry is marked missing in some rows and otherwise reads once, few, many or a size class.

clone_size d_call j_call v_call cdr3_aa cdr3_nt
NA NA TRBJ1-1 TRBV6-5 CASRKQGTEAFF TGTGCCAGCAGGAAACAGGGCACTGAAGCTTTCTTT
NA NA TRBJ1-5 TRBV19 CASIPDRVSNQPQHF TGTGCCAGTATCCCGGACAGAGTTAGCAATCAGCCCCAGCATTTT
NA TRBD1 TRBJ1-2 TRBV19 CASSMGQGPNYGYTF TGTGCCAGTAGTATGGGACAGGGACCTAACTATGGCTACACCTTC
NA TRBD1 TRBJ1-5 TRBV12-5 CASGFWDRGSGQPQHF TGTGCTAGTGGTTTCTGGGACAGGGGATCGGGTCAGCCCCAGCATTTT
NA NA TRBJ1-5 TRBV19 CASRRQVSNQPQHF TGTGCCAGTAGGCGACAGGTTAGCAATCAGCCCCAGCATTTT
NA NA TRBJ2-1 TRBV4-1 CASSQTGSPGSYNEQFF TGCGCCAGCAGCCAAACAGGGTCTCCTGGGTCCTACAATGAGCAGTTCTTC
NA TRBD2 TRBJ2-1 TRBV4-1 CASSQGASGTLRRGQFF TGCGCCAGCAGCCAAGGGGCTAGCGGGACCCTCCGGAGAGGGCAGTTCTTC
NA TRBD1 TRBJ2-3 TRBV6-2/TRBV6-3 CASSTRDRVPDTQYF TGTGCCAGCAGTACAAGGGACAGGGTCCCAGATACGCAGTATTTT
NA NA TRBJ2-1 TRBV7-2 CASSSTALGYNEQFF TGTGCCAGCAGCTCTACAGCCCTCGGATACAATGAGCAGTTCTTC
NA NA TRBJ1-1 TRBV3-1/TRBV3-2 CASSQDSMNTEAFF TGTGCCAGCAGCCAAGATTCAATGAACACTGAAGCTTTCTTT
NA TRBD1 TRBJ1-4 TRBV2 CASSETGVTNEKLFF TGTGCCAGCAGTGAAACAGGGGTGACTAATGAAAAACTGTTTTTT
NA TRBD2 TRBJ2-1 TRBV19 CASSPGWAGGNNEQFF TGTGCCAGTAGCCCCGGATGGGCGGGGGGTAACAATGAGCAGTTCTTC
NA NA TRBJ1-3 TRBV4-1 CASRETRAGNTIYF TGCGCCAGCAGGGAGACTCGCGCCGGGAACACCATATATTTT
NA NA TRBJ1-6 TRBV18 CASSPGIGPDSPLHF TGTGCCAGCTCACCAGGTATTGGGCCGGATTCACCCCTCCACTTT
NA NA TRBJ1-3 TRBV7-8 CASSLVPGQSGNTIYF TGTGCCAGCAGCTTAGTCCCAGGACAGTCTGGAAACACCATATATTTT
NA NA TRBJ1-6 TRBV5-6 CASSIINSPLHF TGTGCCAGCAGCATCATCAACAGCCCCCTCCACTTT
many TRBD2 TRBJ2-5 TRBV7-3 CASSLTPPGLGGETQYF TGTGCCAGCAGCTTAACCCCCCCGGGACTAGGGGGAGAGACCCAGTACTTC
NA NA TRBJ1-1 TRBV27 CASSWDFNTEAFF TGTGCCAGCAGTTGGGACTTCAACACTGAAGCTTTCTTT
NA TRBD1 TRBJ1-4 TRBV19 CASGDRPEKLFF TGTGCCAGCGGGGACAGGCCAGAAAAACTGTTTTTT
NA TRBD1 TRBJ1-4 TRBV4-1 CASSQDPQGVKYEKLFF TGCGCCAGCAGCCAAGATCCACAGGGGGTGAAGTATGAAAAACTGTTTTTT
NA TRBD1 TRBJ1-2 TRBV7-9 CASTSGTGVNYGYTF TGTGCCAGCACCTCCGGGACAGGGGTTAACTATGGCTACACCTTC
NA NA TRBJ2-5 TRBV6-5 CASSTRETQYF TGTGCCAGCAGTACCCGGGAGACCCAGTACTTC
NA NA TRBJ2-3 TRBV19 CASSIPDQQDTQYF TGTGCCAGTAGTATTCCCGACCAACAGGATACGCAGTATTTT
once TRBD1 TRBJ1-2 TRBV19 CASSRAGTDGYGYTF TGTGCCAGTAGTAGGGCCGGGACAGATGGATATGGCTACACCTTC
NA TRBD1 TRBJ2-2 TRBV5-1 CASSLGQPNTGELFF TGCGCCAGCAGCCTGGGACAGCCGAACACCGGGGAGCTGTTTTTT
NA NA TRBJ2-6 TRBV6-5 CASSQLYSGANVLTF TGTGCCAGCAGCCAACTGTACTCTGGGGCCAACGTCCTGACTTTC
once TRBD2 TRBJ2-1 TRBV6-1 CASSELAGGNEQFF TGTGCCAGCAGTGAACTAGCGGGGGGCAATGAGCAGTTCTTC
NA NA TRBJ1-1 TRBV6-5 CASSYSTGRMNTEAFF TGTGCCAGCAGTTACTCGACCGGGAGAATGAACACTGAAGCTTTCTTT
NA NA TRBJ2-1 TRBV19 CASSMGIEAGEQFF TGTGCCAGTAGTATGGGTATTGAGGCAGGGGAGCAGTTCTTC
few NA TRBJ1-3 TRBV30 CAWSVAGLSGNTIYF TGTGCCTGGAGTGTTGCGGGCCTCTCTGGAAACACCATATATTTT
NA TRBD1 TRBJ2-1 TRBV11-1 CASRHGQGTNNNEQFF TGTGCCAGCAGACATGGACAGGGCACAAATAACAATGAGCAGTTCTTC
NA NA TRBJ1-4 TRBV25-1 CASSEYRGMVEKLFF TGTGCCAGCAGTGAATACAGAGGGATGGTTGAAAAACTGTTTTTT
NA TRBD1 TRBJ1-1 TRBV7-2 CASSLVSGGITEAFF TGTGCCAGCAGCTTAGTCTCAGGGGGCATTACTGAAGCTTTCTTT
NA NA TRBJ2-7 TRBV7-9 CASSMTESYEQYF TGTGCCAGCAGTATGACAGAAAGTTACGAGCAGTACTTC
once NA TRBJ2-3 TRBV27 CASSFYANTDTQYF TGTGCCAGCAGTTTTTATGCGAACACAGATACGCAGTATTTT
once NA TRBJ2-1 TRBV6-5 CASSYSPEVNEQFF TGTGCCAGCAGTTACTCTCCCGAGGTGAATGAGCAGTTCTTC
NA NA TRBJ1-4 TRBV18 CASSLIDSIRSEKLFF TGTGCCAGCTCACTAATTGACAGTATCCGGAGTGAAAAACTGTTTTTT
NA NA TRBJ2-1 TRBV11-2 CASSLGRSDNEQFF TGTGCCAGCAGCTTAGGTCGGTCCGACAATGAGCAGTTCTTC
few TRBD1 TRBJ1-6 TRBV11-2 CASSRDSSNSPLHF TGTGCCAGCAGCCGGGACAGCTCAAATTCACCCCTCCACTTT
NA NA TRBJ1-1 TRBV5-4 CASSRAGGGMNTEAFF TGTGCCAGCAGCCGGGCGGGGGGTGGTATGAACACTGAAGCTTTCTTT
once NA TRBJ1-1 TRBV11-3 CASSFSGMNTEAFF TGTGCCAGCAGCTTTTCAGGGATGAACACTGAAGCTTTCTTT
few NA TRBJ1-5 TRBV19 CASARQASNQPQHF TGTGCCAGTGCACGACAGGCTAGCAATCAGCCCCAGCATTTT
NA TRBD1 TRBJ1-5 TRBV4-2 CASSQDRGLSNQPQHF TGTGCCAGCAGCCAAGACAGGGGGCTTAGCAATCAGCCCCAGCATTTT
NA TRBD2 TRBJ2-1 TRBV7-2 CASSLLAGNEQFF TGTGCCAGCAGCTTATTAGCGGGGAATGAGCAGTTCTTC
NA TRBD2 TRBJ2-1 TRBV12-5 CASGLVLTSGSFSYNEQFF TGTGCTAGTGGTTTGGTACTAACTAGCGGCTCTTTTTCCTACAATGAGCAGTTCTTC
few NA TRBJ2-3 TRBV6-1 CASSEFGQSSTDTQYF TGTGCCAGCAGTGAATTTGGACAATCTAGCACAGATACGCAGTATTTT
NA NA TRBJ2-3 TRBV2 CATTSDISSTDTQYF TGTGCCACGACGTCTGACATTTCTAGCACAGATACGCAGTATTTT
NA TRBD1 TRBJ1-4 TRBV27 CASSHDRARGEKLFF TGTGCCAGCAGTCACGACAGGGCCCGAGGTGAAAAACTGTTTTTT
NA TRBD2 TRBJ2-3 TRBV19 CASSTPRLAGGPSGDTQYF TGTGCCAGTAGTACCCCGAGGCTAGCGGGGGGCCCCTCGGGAGATACGCAGTATTTT
NA NA TRBJ1-2 TRBV2 CASRLQGTNYGYTF TGTGCCAGTCGGTTGCAGGGGACCAACTATGGCTACACCTTC
NA TRBD1 TRBJ1-2 TRBV18 CASSPWTGATDGYTF TGTGCCAGCTCACCTTGGACAGGGGCTACCGATGGCTACACCTTC